The clone carrying this T cell receptor beta chain was counted at least ten times. This sample was taken from a study of T-cell reconstitution after alpha-beta-depleted transplantation in children. The TCRbeta library was prepared with unique molecular identifiers. TCRdb itself ran the PCR reads through MiXCR, one entry per CDR3 protein. There are 200,000 or so distinct CDR3 sequences in the sample; 6.3% occur only once, and under 5% lies in the top ten. The CDR3 is 14 residues long. The ends lost 1 base at V and 9 bases at J; junction bases unmatched: 6. The source material was PBMCs, sampled before TCRalphabeta/CD19-depleted stem cell transplant. The TCR sequence derives from a girl less than two years old with combined immunodeficiency, due to receive a stem cell transplant. This chain joins TRBV12-3 or TRBV12-4 and TRBJ2-1, with 7 bases fitting TRBD1. Here the CDR3 reads CASSLDSGGSEQFF. The CDR3 DNA reads TGTGCCAGCAGTTTAGACTCAGGGGGTAGTGAGCAGTTCTTC.